The 15 T cell receptor beta chains presented below share a single source sample, sequenced in a study of regulatory T cells in long-lasting Graves disease. Arm-PCR of CDR3 regions and iRepertoire HTBI primers were used to build TCR beta libraries. TCRdb re-called the multiplex PCR reads with MiXCR, one entry per CDR3 protein. Of some 320,000 distinct CDR3 sequences in the sample, over 15% were seen once. The sample's time point: newly diagnosed GD, antithyroid drugs for less than 3 months. Following extraction of RNA from PBMCs, that RNA was used to make the TCR library. Source: peripheral blood mononuclear cells (PBMCs), taken at new diagnosis, from a patient treated with antithyroid drugs. The origin of the receptors is a female donor with Graves disease.

Turning to this clonotype: This likely reflects a read error, since a far larger clone is one base away. This chain uses TRBV12-3 or TRBV12-4 with TRBJ2-3; 13 bases line up with TRBD2. This CDR3 comprises 16 residues. The CDR3 nucleotides read TGTGCCAGCAGGGTGGGACTAGCGGGAACGACAGATGCGCAGTATTTT. This sequence encodes CASRVGLAGTTDAQYF.

This clonotype was seen many times. V is TRBV11-2 and J is TRBJ2-1, with 9 bases aligning to TRBD2. This CDR3 spans 15 amino acids. J was trimmed by 7 bases and V by 8 bases; bases with no gene match: 12. Germline V CDR1 and CDR2: SGHAT, FQNNGV. CDR3 bases: TGTGCCAGCTTCCATCCCCGGACTAGCGTTAATGAGCAGTTCTTC. This encodes CASFHPRTSVNEQFF.

This clonotype was picked up many times. J is TRBJ2-3 and V is TRBV20-1; 7 bases agree with TRBD2. Germline CDR1 DFQATT, CDR2 SNEGSKA (reference sequence). The CDR3 is made up of 11 amino acids. With V trimmed by 1 base and J by 8 bases, 0 bases remained unmatched. As DNA, the CDR3 is TGCAGTGCTAGAGGGGGGGGTACGCAGTATTTT. Amino acids: CSARGGGTQYF.

In this sample, this clonotype turned up a few times. The chain couples TRBV6-1 to TRBJ1-5; a possible D gene is TRBD1 (6 bases). Germline CDR1 MNHNS, CDR2 SASEGT. V was cut by 6 bases and J by 0 bases, with 15 bases left in between. CDR3 length: 16 amino acids. CDR3 sequence (DNA): TGTGCCAGCAGCCCCGGACAGAACTTTAGCAATCAGCCCCAGCATTTT. It codes for CASSPGQNFSNQPQHF.

This clonotype was observed many times. V and J are TRBV6-5 and TRBJ1-3; tentatively, D is TRBD1 (5 bases). Germline V gene sequence: CDR1 MNHEY, CDR2 SVGAGI. The ends were cut back, 0 bases at V and 2 bases at J, with 11 bases in the middle. This CDR3 spans 16 amino acids. CDR3 amino acids: CASSYSSGGPGNTIYF. The CDR3 nucleotides are TGTGCCAGCAGTTACTCTTCTGGGGGACCTGGAAACACCATATATTTT.

This chain connects TRBV7-8 to TRBJ1-1; possibly TRBD1 for D (5 bases). The V end was cut by 5 bases, the J end by 4 bases, with 23 bases between. Germline V lookup: CDR1 SGHVS, CDR2 FQNEAQ. The CDR3 loop spans 17 amino acids. The chain's CDR3 is CASSVHSTQGEGTEAFF. The CDR3 coding sequence is TGTGCCAGCAGCGTACACTCCACTCAGGGTGAGGGCACTGAAGCTTTCTTT.

This clonotype was seen at least ten times. The rearrangement links TRBV20-1 to TRBJ2-5, with 7 bases matching TRBD1. V dropped 6 bases and J dropped 11; count of bases not matched to a gene: 6. This CDR3 region has 10 residues. Germline V gene sequence: CDR1 DFQATT, CDR2 SNEGSKA (reference sequence). Written as DNA, the CDR3 is TGCAGTGCCGGAAAGGGGGCGCAGTACTTC. Protein product: CSAGKGAQYF.

This clonotype was recorded many times. The chain carries TRBV12-3 or TRBV12-4 and TRBJ1-6; D is unclear. The CDR3 is 16 amino acids. The ends were cut back, 8 bases at V and 0 bases at J, with 14 bases in the middle. The CDR3 region has the DNA TGTGCCAGCGCTTCTGATTGGGGCTCCTATAATTCACCCCTCCACTTT. Its translation is CASASDWGSYNSPLHF.

Many counts were recorded for this clonotype. This rearrangement joins TRBV2 to TRBJ2-4; 11 bases match TRBD2. The junction had 8 bases not matched to a gene; V was cut back by 7 bases and J by 6 bases. Looked up from germline, CDR1 is SNHLY and CDR2 is FYNNEI. This CDR3 has 15 residues. CDR3 nucleotides: TGTGCCAGCACTCCGGGACTAGCGGTAACAAACATTCAGTACTTC. Protein: CASTPGLAVTNIQYF.

This clonotype was seen at least ten times. The chain couples TRBV11-2 to TRBJ2-1; TRBD2 agrees at 12 bases. The V segment lost 5 bases and the J segment 2 bases; nucleotides outside the gene matches: 22. This CDR3 is 22 amino acids long. Germline V gene lookup returns CDR1 SGHAT and CDR2 FQNNGV. The CDR3 loop is CASSRPPGTSGWWVVTYNEQFF. The CDR3 region has the DNA TGTGCCAGCAGCCGACCCCCCGGGACTAGCGGGTGGTGGGTAGTAACCTACAATGAGCAGTTCTTC.

This clonotype was detected only a few times. The chain carries TRBV28 and TRBJ2-3; D might be TRBD2 (5 bases). The V end lost 7 bases, the J end lost 2 bases, and 19 bases lay between the germline ends. Per germline, CDR1 MDHEN and CDR2 SYDVKM. CDR3 length equals 16 residues. This CDR3 is CASTPTLAASTDTQYF. The CDR3 region has the DNA TGTGCCAGCACACCAACTCTAGCAGCATCCACAGATACGCAGTATTTT.

Points on this clonotype: With a much larger clone just one base away, this may be a read error. The chain has TRBV27 and TRBJ2-4; TRBD2 matches 8 bases. Germline assignment: CDR1 MNHEY and CDR2 SMNVEV (reference sequence). This CDR3 spans 15 amino acids. CDR3 coding DNA: TGTGCCGCCCAAAGGGAGTCGGGACTAGGGCTAGTGGAGTTCTTC. Protein sequence: CAAQRESGLGLVEFF.

The chain recombines TRBV4-1 with TRBJ2-7; perhaps TRBD1 as D (6 bases). The germline V gene encodes CDR1 MGHRA and CDR2 YSYEKL. This CDR3 comprises 13 residues. V lost 2 bases and J 7 bases, leaving 12 bases between the germline ends. Written as DNA, the CDR3 is TGCGCCAGCAGCCAACCTGGGGGCTGGGAGCAGTACTTC. Translated: CASSQPGGWEQYF.

CDR3 in amino acids: CASSESIQPGLITEAFF. The CDR3 nucleotides are TGTGCCAGCAGTGAATCAATACAACCGGGACTGATCACTGAAGCTTTCTTT. The rearrangement joins TRBV6-1 to TRBJ1-1; perhaps TRBD1 as D (5 bases). The CDR3 extends over 17 amino acids. The V and J ends lost 2 bases and 4 bases respectively, with 20 bases between them. In germline, CDR1 is MNHNS, CDR2 SASEGT.

The sample holds a few counts of this clonotype. V and J are TRBV30 and TRBJ2-1; no clear D. Germline CDR1 GTSNPN, CDR2 SVGIG (reference sequence). The CDR3 is made up of 17 amino acids. V was clipped by 2 bases and J by 2 bases, with 19 bases between them. This CDR3 is CAWSSGVIRSPYNEQFF. In DNA form, the CDR3 reads TGTGCCTGGAGTTCAGGAGTGATTAGGAGCCCCTACAATGAGCAGTTCTTC.